This TCR beta chain was recorded in a study of tumor-infiltrating lymphocytes in primary liver carcinoma. Study-level background: Tumor stage was T1-T3 N0M0, and tumor size was roughly 4 to 10 cm across. Overall study findings and caveats: Tumor region pairs overlapped more than did tumor-adjacent and tumor-blood pairs.

Trimming removed 7 bases from V and 0 bases from J; junction bases left unmatched: 10. The length of the CDR3 is 17 residues. Germline loops: CDR1 PRHDT, CDR2 FYEKMQ (reference sequence). The input was 450 to 500 ng total RNA; TCR beta cDNA was made from it with a constant-region primer. Construction of TCR beta libraries relied on three successive nested multiplex PCR rounds employing slightly modified ARM-PCR. The opening two PCR rounds, roughly 11 cycles each, paired TRBV1-TRBV30 forward primers with a C-beta reverse primer. TCRdb re-called the multiplex PCR reads through MiXCR, storing one row per CDR3 protein. The data contain 95,000 to 150,000 distinct CDR3 sequences, about 59% of them singletons. As regards this clonotype: Antigen specificity is unknown. This may stem from a read error, because a much larger clone lies one nucleotide away.

It was from approximately 20-30 mg of unsorted bulk tissue that RNA and DNA were co-extracted. The sample was liver tumor tissue from sampling region 1. Indicated subset: tumor region T1, superior pole. This sequence joins TRBV13 and TRBJ2-7; 12 bases agree with TRBD2. The source is a woman aged 55-69 years with primary liver carcinoma and hepatitis B virus infection. CDR3 coding DNA: TGTGCCAGCAACTCCACTGGACTAGCGGGATACTCCTACGAGCAGTACTTC. It codes for CASNSTGLAGYSYEQYF.